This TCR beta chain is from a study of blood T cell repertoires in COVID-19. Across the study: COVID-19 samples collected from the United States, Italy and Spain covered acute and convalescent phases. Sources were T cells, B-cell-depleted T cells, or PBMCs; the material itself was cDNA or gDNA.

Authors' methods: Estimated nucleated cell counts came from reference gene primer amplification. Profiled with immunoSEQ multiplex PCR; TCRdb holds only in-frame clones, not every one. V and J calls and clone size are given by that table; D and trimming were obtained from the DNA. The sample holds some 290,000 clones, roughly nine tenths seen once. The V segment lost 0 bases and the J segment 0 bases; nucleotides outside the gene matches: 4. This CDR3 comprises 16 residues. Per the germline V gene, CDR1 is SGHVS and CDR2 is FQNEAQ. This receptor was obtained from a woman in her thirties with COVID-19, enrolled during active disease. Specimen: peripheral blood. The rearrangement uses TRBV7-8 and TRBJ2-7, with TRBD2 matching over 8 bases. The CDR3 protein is CASSLAATSGSYEQYF. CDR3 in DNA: TGTGCCAGCAGCTTAGCGGCCACTAGCGGCTCCTACGAGCAGTACTTC.